These 3 T cell receptor beta chains share one sample of origin, sequenced in a study of blood T cell repertoires in COVID-19. TCRdb keeps only in-frame clones here, not all; method: immunoSEQ multiplex PCR. Of roughly 280,000 clones in the sample, about 88% were seen once. Sequencing input: PBMCs or T cells enriched from blood (not recorded which). These receptors all stem from a woman between 50 and 59 years old who had recovered from COVID-19.

V usage is TRBV5-6 and J usage is TRBJ1-5, with 10 bases aligning to TRBD1. The germline CDR1 and CDR2 sequences are SGHDT and YYEEEE. Unmatched junction bases numbered 7, after V lost 5 bases and J lost 2 bases. The CDR3 totals 16 residues. In DNA form, the CDR3 reads TGTGCCAGCAGTCCGAGGGACAGGGGTGGCAATCAGCCCCAGCATTTT. It encodes CASSPRDRGGNQPQHF.

The rearrangement joins TRBV5-1 to TRBJ2-3; D perhaps matches TRBD1 (5 bases). CDR3 size: 13 residues. Germline lookup yields CDR1 SGHRS and CDR2 YFSETQ. The germline V and J ends were trimmed by 4 bases and 6 bases, with 12 bases remaining between them. CDR3 loop: CASSRQYRDTQYF. CDR3 DNA sequence: TGCGCCAGCAGCCGACAGTATCGGGATACGCAGTATTTT.

The J gene is TRBJ2-3, the V gene TRBV11-1, with 11 bases fitting TRBD2. V lost 4 bases and J lost 1; bases outside the gene matches: 1. Germline V gives CDR1 SGHAT, CDR2 FQDESV (reference sequence). The CDR3 has 15 residues. CDR3 sequence: CASSSGLAGTDTQYF. DNA for the CDR3: TGTGCCAGCAGCTCGGGACTAGCGGGCACAGATACGCAGTATTTT.